This TCR beta chain was recorded in a study of T cell changes during pregnancy in multiple sclerosis. Sequenced by immunoSEQ multiplex PCR; TCRdb stores in-frame clones only, minus some. The table has more than 60,000 clones, approximately 90% seen once. This CDR3 is 15 amino acids long. V lost 2 bases and J 4 bases, leaving 15 bases between the germline ends. Germline CDR1 is GTSNPN and CDR2 is SVGIG (reference sequence). The source material was peripheral blood, sampled in the second trimester of pregnancy. The origin of this receptor is a female donor with multiple sclerosis, enrolled in a pregnancy study. The V and J genes are TRBV30 and TRBJ2-4; a weak D match, TRBD1 (6 bases). This CDR3 is CAWSMGHSEKNIQYF. The CDR3 DNA sequence: TGTGCCTGGAGTATGGGACATTCGGAAAAAAACATTCAGTACTTC.